The table lists the clone carrying this T cell receptor (beta chain) with many counts. This sample is part of a study of CD8 T cells in ankylosing spondylitis. From the 5' RACE reads, TCRdb called clonotypes with MiXCR, one entry per CDR3 protein. The top ten hold 8% to 9.5% of the sample, which has 300,000 to 350,000 distinct CDR3 sequences, roughly 12% seen once. CDR1 is MNHEY, CDR2 SVGAGI, per germline. V was pared by 4 bases and J by 8 bases, with 11 bases between. CDR3 size: 12 residues. The origin of this receptor is a female donor with ankylosing spondylitis or in good health (not recorded which). This sequence joins TRBV6-5 and TRBJ1-1; D is undetermined. The sample comprised blood, either unsorted or a sorted T cell fraction (not recorded which). The CDR3 spells CASSSPAKEAFF. The CDR3 DNA sequence: TGTGCCAGCAGTTCCCCGGCAAAGGAAGCTTTCTTT.